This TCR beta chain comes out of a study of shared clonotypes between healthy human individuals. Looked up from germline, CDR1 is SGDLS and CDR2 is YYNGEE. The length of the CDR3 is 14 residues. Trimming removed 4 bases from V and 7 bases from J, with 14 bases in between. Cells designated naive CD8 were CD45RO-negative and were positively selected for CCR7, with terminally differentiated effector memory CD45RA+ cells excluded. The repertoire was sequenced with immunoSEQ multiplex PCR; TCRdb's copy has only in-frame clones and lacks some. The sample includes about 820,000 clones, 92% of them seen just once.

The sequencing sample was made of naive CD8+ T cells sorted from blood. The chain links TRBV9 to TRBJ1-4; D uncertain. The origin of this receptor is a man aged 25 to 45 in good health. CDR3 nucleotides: TGTGCCAGCAGCCCCCCCTCCGAATCTGAAAAACTGTTTTTT. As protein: CASSPPSESEKLFF.